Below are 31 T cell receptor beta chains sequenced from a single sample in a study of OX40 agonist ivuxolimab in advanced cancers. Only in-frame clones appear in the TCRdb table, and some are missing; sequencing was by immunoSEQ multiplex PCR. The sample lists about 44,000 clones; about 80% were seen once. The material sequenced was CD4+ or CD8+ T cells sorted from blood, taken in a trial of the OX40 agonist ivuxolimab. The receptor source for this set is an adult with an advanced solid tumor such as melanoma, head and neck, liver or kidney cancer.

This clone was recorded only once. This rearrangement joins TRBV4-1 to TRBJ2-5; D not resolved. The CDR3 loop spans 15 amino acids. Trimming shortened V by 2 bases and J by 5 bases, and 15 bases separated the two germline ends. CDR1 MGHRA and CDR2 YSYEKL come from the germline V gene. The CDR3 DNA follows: TGCGCCAGCAGCCAAATGGACGGAGAATGGGAGACCCAGTACTTC. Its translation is CASSQMDGEWETQYF.

The CDR3, as DNA: TGCGCCAGCAGCCGGGACAGCTTATACAATGAGCAGTTCTTC. Protein product: CASSRDSLYNEQFF. J is TRBJ2-1 and V is TRBV10-1, with 7 bases aligning to TRBD1. The junction had 6 bases not matched to a gene; V was cut back by 6 bases and J by 4 bases. The CDR3 runs 14 residues. The V gene's germline CDR1 is WNHNN and CDR2 SYGVQD (reference sequence).

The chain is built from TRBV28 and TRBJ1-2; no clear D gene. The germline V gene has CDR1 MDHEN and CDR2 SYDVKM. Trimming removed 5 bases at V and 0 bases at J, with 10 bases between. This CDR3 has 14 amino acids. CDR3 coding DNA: TGTGCCAGCAGTCTGCCTGGAGCTAACTATGGCTACACCTTC. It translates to CASSLPGANYGYTF.

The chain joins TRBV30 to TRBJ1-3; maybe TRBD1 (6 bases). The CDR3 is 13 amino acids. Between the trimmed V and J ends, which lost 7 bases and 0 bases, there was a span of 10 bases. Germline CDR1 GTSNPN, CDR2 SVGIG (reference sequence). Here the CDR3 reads CASGQLSGNTIYF. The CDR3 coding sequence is TGTGCCTCCGGACAGCTCTCTGGAAACACCATATATTTT.

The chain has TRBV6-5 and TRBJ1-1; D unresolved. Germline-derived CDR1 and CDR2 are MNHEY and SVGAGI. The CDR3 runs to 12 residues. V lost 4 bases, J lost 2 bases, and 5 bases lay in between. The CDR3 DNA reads TGTGCCAGCAGTTCAGGTAACACTGAAGCTTTCTTT. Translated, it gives CASSSGNTEAFF.

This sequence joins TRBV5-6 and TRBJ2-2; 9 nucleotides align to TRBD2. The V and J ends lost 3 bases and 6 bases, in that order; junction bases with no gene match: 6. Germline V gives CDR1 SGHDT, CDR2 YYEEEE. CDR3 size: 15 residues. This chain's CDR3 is CASSSAGGPSGELFF. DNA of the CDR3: TGTGCCAGCAGCTCGGCGGGAGGGCCTTCCGGGGAGCTGTTTTTT. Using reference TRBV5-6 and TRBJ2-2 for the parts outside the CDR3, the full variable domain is DAGVTQSPTHLIKTRGQQVTLRCSPKSGHDTVSWYQQALGQGPQFIFQYYEEEERQRGNFPDRFSGHQFPNYSSELNVNALLLGDSALYLCASSSAGGPSGELFFGEGSRLTVL.

The CDR3 is CASSHRGESAQHF. In nucleotides, the CDR3 is TGTGCCAGCAGTCACAGGGGGGAATCAGCCCAGCATTTT. This chain uses TRBV27 with TRBJ1-5; TRBD1 agrees at 8 bases. The CDR3 sequence is 13 residues long. The germline CDR1 and CDR2 sequences are MNHEY and SMNVEV (reference sequence). Unmatched junction bases numbered 8, after V lost 5 bases and J lost 11 bases.

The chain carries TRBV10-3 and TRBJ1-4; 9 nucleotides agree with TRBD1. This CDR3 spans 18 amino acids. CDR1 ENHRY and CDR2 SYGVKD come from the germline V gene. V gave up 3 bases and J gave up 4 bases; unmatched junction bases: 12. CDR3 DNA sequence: TGTGCCATCAGTGATACAGGGGGCGCCTCGGGGAGTAATGAAAAACTGTTTTTT. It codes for CAISDTGGASGSNEKLFF.

The CDR3 DNA is TGTGCCAGCTGGGGGAGGTACACTGAAGCTTTCTTT. Its protein product is CASWGRYTEAFF. This rearrangement joins TRBV6-5 to TRBJ1-1, with D maybe TRBD1 (5 bases). The germline CDR1 and CDR2 sequences are MNHEY and SVGAGI. This CDR3 comprises 12 residues. Trimming removed 8 bases at V and 3 bases at J, with 10 bases between.

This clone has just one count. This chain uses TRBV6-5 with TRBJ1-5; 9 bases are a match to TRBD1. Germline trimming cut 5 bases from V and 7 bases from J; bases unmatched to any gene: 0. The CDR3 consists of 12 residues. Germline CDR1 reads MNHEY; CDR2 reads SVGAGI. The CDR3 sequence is CASSTGGQPQHF. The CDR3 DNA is TGTGCCAGCAGTACAGGGGGCCAGCCCCAGCATTTT.

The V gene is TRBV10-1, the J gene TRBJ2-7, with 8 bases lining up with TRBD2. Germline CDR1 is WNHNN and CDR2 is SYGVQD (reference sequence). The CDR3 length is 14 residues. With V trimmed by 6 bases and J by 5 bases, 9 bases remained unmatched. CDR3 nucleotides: TGCGCCAGCAGCGCCAGCGGGAGTCGAGACGAGCAGTACTTC. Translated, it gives CASSASGSRDEQYF.

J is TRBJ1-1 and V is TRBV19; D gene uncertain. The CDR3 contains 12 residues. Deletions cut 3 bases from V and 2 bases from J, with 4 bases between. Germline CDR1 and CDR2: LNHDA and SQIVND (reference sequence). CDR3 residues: CASSIYNTEAFF. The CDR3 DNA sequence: TGTGCCAGTAGTATTTATAACACTGAAGCTTTCTTT.

CDR3 DNA: TGTGCCAGCAGCCACGGCCTCGGGGAGCTGTTTTTT. Translation gives CASSHGLGELFF. The V call is TRBV5-5, the J call TRBJ2-2; D is uncertain. The germline CDR1 and CDR2 sequences are SGHKS and YYEKEE (reference sequence). CDR3 length equals 12 residues. The V end was cut by 4 bases, the J end by 7 bases, with 8 bases between.

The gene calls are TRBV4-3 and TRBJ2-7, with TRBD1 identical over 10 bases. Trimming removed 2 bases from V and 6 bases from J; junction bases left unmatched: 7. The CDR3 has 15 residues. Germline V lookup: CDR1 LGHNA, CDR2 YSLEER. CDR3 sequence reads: CASSQIFGTGAEQYF. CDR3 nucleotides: TGCGCCAGCAGCCAAATTTTCGGGACAGGGGCCGAGCAGTACTTC.

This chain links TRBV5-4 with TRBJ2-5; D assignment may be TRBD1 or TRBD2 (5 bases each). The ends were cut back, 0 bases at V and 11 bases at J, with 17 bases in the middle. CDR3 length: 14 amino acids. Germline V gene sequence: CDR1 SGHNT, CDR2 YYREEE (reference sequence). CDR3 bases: TGTGCCAGCAGCTTGGCTGGGGCCGCGTGGGGGCAGTACTTC. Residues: CASSLAGAAWGQYF.

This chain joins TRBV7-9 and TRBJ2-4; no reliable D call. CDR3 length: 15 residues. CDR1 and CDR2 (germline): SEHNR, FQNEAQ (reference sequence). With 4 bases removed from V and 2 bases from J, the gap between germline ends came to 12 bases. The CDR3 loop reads CASSSPAQSKNIQYF. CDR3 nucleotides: TGTGCCAGCAGCTCCCCGGCGCAGTCCAAAAACATTCAGTACTTC.

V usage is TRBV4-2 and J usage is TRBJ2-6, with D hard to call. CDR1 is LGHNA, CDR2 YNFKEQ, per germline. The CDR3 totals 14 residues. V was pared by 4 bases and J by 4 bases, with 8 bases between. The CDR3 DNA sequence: TGTGCCAGCAGCCCGTTACAGGGGGCCAACGTCCTGACTTTC. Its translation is CASSPLQGANVLTF.

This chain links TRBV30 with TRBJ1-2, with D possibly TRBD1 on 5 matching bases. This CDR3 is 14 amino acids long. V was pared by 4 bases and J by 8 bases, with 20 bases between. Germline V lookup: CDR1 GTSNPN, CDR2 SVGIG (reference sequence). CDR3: CAWTLTRPRGGYTF. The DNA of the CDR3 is TGTGCCTGGACCCTAACTCGACCGAGGGGCGGCTACACCTTC.

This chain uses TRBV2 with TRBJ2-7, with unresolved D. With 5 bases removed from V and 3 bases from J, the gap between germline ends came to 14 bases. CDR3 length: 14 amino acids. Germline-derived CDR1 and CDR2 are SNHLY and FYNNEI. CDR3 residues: CASSLGPGIYEQYF. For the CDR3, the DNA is TGTGCCAGCAGTCTCGGCCCTGGGATCTACGAGCAGTACTTC. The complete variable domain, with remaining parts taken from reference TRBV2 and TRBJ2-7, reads EPEVTQTPSHQVTQMGQEVILRCVPISNHLYFYWYRQILGQKVEFLVSFYNNEISEKSEIFDDQFSVERPDGSNFTLKIRSTKLEDSAMYFCASSLGPGIYEQYFGPGTRLTVT.

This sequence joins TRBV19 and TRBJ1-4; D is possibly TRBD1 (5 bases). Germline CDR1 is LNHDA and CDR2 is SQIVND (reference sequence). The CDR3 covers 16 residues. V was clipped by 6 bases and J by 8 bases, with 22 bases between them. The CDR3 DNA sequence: TGTGCCAGTAGGGGGGAACAGGCGAAGGTTTCGGAAAAACTGTTTTTT. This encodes CASRGEQAKVSEKLFF. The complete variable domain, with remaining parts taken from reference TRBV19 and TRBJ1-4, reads DGGITQSPKYLFRKEGQNVTLSCEQNLNHDAMYWYRQDPGQGLRLIYYSQIVNDFQKGDIAEGYSVSREKKESFPLTVTSAQKNPTAFYLCASRGEQAKVSEKLFFGSGTQLSVL.

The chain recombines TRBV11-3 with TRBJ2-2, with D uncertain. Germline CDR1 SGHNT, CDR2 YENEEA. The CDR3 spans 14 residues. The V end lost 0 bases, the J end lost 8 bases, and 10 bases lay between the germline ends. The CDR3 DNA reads TGTGCCAGCAGCTTAGATCCTTCCCGGGGGGAGCTGTTTTTT. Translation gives CASSLDPSRGELFF.

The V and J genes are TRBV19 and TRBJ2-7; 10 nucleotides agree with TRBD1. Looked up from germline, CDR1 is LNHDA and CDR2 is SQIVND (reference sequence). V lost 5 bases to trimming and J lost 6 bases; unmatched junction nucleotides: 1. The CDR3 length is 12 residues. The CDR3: CASSDRGLEQYF. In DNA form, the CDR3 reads TGTGCCAGTAGTGACAGGGGGCTCGAGCAGTACTTC. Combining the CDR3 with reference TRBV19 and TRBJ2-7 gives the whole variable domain DGGITQSPKYLFRKEGQNVTLSCEQNLNHDAMYWYRQDPGQGLRLIYYSQIVNDFQKGDIAEGYSVSREKKESFPLTVTSAQKNPTAFYLCASSDRGLEQYFGPGTRLTVT.

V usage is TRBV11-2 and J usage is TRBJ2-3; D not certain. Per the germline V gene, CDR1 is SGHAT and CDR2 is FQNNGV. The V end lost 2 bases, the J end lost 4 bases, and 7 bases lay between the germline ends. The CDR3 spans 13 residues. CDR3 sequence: CASSLLDADTQYF. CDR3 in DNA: TGTGCCAGCAGCTTACTTGACGCAGATACGCAGTATTTT.

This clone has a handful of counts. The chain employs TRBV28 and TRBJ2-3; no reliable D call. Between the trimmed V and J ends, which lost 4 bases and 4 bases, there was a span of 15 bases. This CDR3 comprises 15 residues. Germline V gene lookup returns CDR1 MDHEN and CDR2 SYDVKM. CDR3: CASSSNPSRADTQYF. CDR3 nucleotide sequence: TGTGCCAGCAGTTCCAACCCTTCTAGGGCAGATACGCAGTATTTT.

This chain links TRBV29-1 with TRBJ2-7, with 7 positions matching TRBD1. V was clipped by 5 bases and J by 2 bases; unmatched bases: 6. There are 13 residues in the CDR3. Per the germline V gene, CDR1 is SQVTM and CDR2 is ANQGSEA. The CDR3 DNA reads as TGCAGCGTTACTACGGACAGGACCTACGAGCAGTACTTC. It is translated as CSVTTDRTYEQYF.

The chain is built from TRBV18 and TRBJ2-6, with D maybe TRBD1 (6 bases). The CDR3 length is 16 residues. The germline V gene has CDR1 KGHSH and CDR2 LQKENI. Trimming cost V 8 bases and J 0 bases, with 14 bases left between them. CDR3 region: CASLKAGASGANVLTF. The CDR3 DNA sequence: TGTGCCAGCCTCAAGGCAGGGGCCTCTGGGGCCAACGTCCTGACTTTC.

The CDR3 loop reads CASISQGAPRSGNTIYF. For the CDR3, the DNA is TGTGCCAGCATCTCCCAGGGGGCGCCGCGCTCTGGAAACACCATATATTTT. The chain has TRBV28 and TRBJ1-3, with 8 nucleotides matching TRBD1. The CDR3 runs 17 residues. Germline CDR1 MDHEN, CDR2 SYDVKM. V shed 7 bases, J shed 0 bases, and the junction held 11 bases outside the gene matches.

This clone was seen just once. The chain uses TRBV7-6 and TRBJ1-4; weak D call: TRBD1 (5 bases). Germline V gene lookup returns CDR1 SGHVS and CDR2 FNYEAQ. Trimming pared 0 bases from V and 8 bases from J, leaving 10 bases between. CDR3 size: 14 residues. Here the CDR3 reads CASSLASGGEKLFF. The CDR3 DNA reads TGTGCCAGCAGCTTAGCGTCGGGGGGGGAAAAACTGTTTTTT.

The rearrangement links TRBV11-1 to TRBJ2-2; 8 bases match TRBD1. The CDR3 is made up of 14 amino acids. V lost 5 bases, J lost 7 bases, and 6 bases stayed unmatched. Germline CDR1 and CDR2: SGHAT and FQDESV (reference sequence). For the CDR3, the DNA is TGTGCCAGCAGCCCGGGACAGGTCATCGGGGAGCTGTTTTTT. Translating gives CASSPGQVIGELFF.

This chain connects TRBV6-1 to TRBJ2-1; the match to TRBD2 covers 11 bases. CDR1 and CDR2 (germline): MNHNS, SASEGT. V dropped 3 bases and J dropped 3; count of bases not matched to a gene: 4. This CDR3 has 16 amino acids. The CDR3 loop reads CASSEGTSGSYNEQFF. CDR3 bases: TGTGCCAGCAGTGAGGGGACTAGCGGAAGCTACAATGAGCAGTTCTTC.

The CDR3, as DNA: TGTGCCAGCAGCACGGGACAGACCTTAGAAGCTTTCTTT. This translates into CASSTGQTLEAFF. This chain links TRBV6-6 with TRBJ1-1; 7 nucleotides line up with TRBD1. CDR3 length equals 13 residues. Looked up from germline, CDR1 is MNHNY and CDR2 is SVGAGI (reference sequence). J lost 8 bases, V lost 6 bases, and 9 bases had no gene match.